This is a list of T cell receptor beta chains from one sample in a study of OX40 agonist ivuxolimab in advanced cancers. The table came from immunoSEQ multiplex PCR; TCRdb's copy has only in-frame clones and leaves some out. Found here are about 93,000 clones, nearly 90% of them singletons; the top ten hold under 0.35%. The sample was CD4+ or CD8+ T cells sorted from blood, taken in a trial of the OX40 agonist ivuxolimab. The receptors originated from an adult with an advanced solid tumor such as melanoma, head and neck, liver or kidney cancer. CDR3s include the opening cysteine and the closing phenylalanine or tryptophan. Each record gives: J gene, D gene, clone size, V gene, CDR3 protein, CDR3 DNA. D genes are given only for firm matches. Only part of the rows carry a size: once, few, many, or a class if the clone is expanded.

TRBJ2-7,NA,NA,TRBV28,CASSLYGAYEQYF,TGTGCCAGCAGTTTATACGGCGCCTACGAGCAGTACTTC
TRBJ2-2,NA,NA,TRBV9,CASSARLWGTGELFF,TGTGCCAGCAGCGCCCGACTGTGGGGTACCGGGGAGCTGTTTTTT
TRBJ1-2,NA,once,TRBV10-3,CAISATGVEGYTF,TGTGCCATCAGCGCCACGGGGGTCGAAGGCTACACCTTC
TRBJ2-3,TRBD2,NA,TRBV18,CASSPLAGAADTQYF,TGTGCCAGCTCACCACTAGCGGGAGCGGCAGATACGCAGTATTTT
TRBJ2-7,NA,NA,TRBV7-9,CASSLTDNYEQYF,TGTGCCAGCAGCTTGACGGACAACTACGAGCAGTACTTC
TRBJ1-1,TRBD1,NA,TRBV10-3,CAISKDRENTEAFF,TGTGCCATCAGTAAGGACAGGGAGAACACTGAAGCTTTCTTT
TRBJ2-3,TRBD2,NA,TRBV11-3,CASSLVRGAGGPDTQYF,TGTGCCAGCAGCTTAGTTCGCGGTGCGGGAGGGCCAGATACGCAGTATTTT
TRBJ2-2,TRBD2,NA,TRBV5-4,CASSWGAGGPAGELFF,TGTGCCAGCAGCTGGGGAGCGGGAGGGCCGGCGGGGGAGCTGTTTTTT
TRBJ1-5,NA,NA,TRBV7-2,CASSSVPTQPQHF,TGTGCCAGCAGCTCGGTCCCAACTCAGCCCCAGCATTTT
TRBJ1-2,NA,once,TRBV5-4,CASSPKTQGSYGYTF,TGTGCCAGCAGTCCAAAAACCCAGGGGTCCTATGGCTACACCTTC
TRBJ1-1,NA,NA,TRBV18,CASSPDSTPGAFF,TGTGCCAGCTCACCAGACAGCACGCCCGGAGCTTTCTTT
TRBJ2-2,TRBD2,NA,TRBV7-3,CASSLGLASGELFF,TGTGCCAGCAGCTTAGGACTAGCCAGCGGGGAGCTGTTTTTT
TRBJ2-6,TRBD1,NA,TRBV4-2,CASSHAYRGRHSGANVLTF,TGTGCCAGCAGCCACGCTTACAGGGGCCGCCACTCTGGGGCCAACGTCCTGACTTTC
TRBJ2-2,NA,few,TRBV5-1,CASSRPTGEDTGELFF,TGCGCCAGCAGCCGACCTACAGGGGAGGACACCGGGGAGCTGTTTTTT
TRBJ1-1,NA,once,TRBV30,CASRFTALMNTEAFF,TGTGCCTCACGATTCACGGCGCTCATGAACACTGAAGCTTTCTTT
TRBJ1-1,NA,NA,TRBV7-8,CASSPGHANTEAFF,TGTGCCAGCAGCCCGGGACACGCGAACACTGAAGCTTTCTTT
TRBJ1-2,TRBD1,NA,TRBV27,CASSPRRQGALGYTF,TGTGCCAGCAGTCCTCGCCGGCAGGGGGCGCTAGGCTACACCTTC